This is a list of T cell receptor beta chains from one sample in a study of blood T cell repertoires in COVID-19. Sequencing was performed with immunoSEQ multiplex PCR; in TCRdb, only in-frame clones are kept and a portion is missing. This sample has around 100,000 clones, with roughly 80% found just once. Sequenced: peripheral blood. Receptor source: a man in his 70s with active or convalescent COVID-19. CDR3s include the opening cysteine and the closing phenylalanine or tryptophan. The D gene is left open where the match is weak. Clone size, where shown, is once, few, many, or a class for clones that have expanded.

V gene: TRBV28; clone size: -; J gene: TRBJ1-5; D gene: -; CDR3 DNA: TGTGCCAGCAGCGACAGGTTTTATAGCAATCAGCCCCAGCATTTT; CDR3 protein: CASSDRFYSNQPQHF
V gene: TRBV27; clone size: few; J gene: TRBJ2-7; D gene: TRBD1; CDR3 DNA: TGTGCCAGCAGTTTTGGGACAGGGACCTACGAGCAGTACTTC; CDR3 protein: CASSFGTGTYEQYF
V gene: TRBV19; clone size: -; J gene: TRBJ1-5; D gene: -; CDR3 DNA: TGTGCCAGTAGTACGGGGGGCAGCAATCAGCCCCAGCATTTT; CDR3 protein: CASSTGGSNQPQHF
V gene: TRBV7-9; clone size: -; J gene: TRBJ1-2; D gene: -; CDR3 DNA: TGTGCCAGCAGCCCGACAGGAGCCTGGGACTATGGCTACACCTTC; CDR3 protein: CASSPTGAWDYGYTF
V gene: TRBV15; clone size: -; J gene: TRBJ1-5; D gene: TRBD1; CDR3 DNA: TGTGCCACCAGCAGAGGCGGGACAGGGGTATATGGTAGCAATCAGCCCCAGCATTTT; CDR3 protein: CATSRGGTGVYGSNQPQHF
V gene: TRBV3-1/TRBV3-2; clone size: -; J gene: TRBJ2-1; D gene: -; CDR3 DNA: TGTGCCAGCAGCCGCCTCGGGGGTGAGCAGTTCTTC; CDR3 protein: CASSRLGGEQFF
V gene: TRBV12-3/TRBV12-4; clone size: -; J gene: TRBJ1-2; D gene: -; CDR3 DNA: TGTGCCAGCAGTTTTCAGGGGTACTCTGGCTACACCTTC; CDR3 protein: CASSFQGYSGYTF
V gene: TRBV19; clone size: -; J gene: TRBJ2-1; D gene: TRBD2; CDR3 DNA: TGTGCCAGTAGTGAATACCGACGACTAGCAGCTCCGCAACCTAAGCATGAGCAGTTCTTC; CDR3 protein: CASSEYRRLAAPQPKHEQFF
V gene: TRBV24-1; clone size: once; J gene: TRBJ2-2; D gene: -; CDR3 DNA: TGTGCCACCAGTGGGACACTTACCGGGGAGCTGTTTTTT; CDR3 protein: CATSGTLTGELFF
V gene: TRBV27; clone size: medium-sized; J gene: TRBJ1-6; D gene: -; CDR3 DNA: TGTGCCAGCAGCAAGACAGGTCGCGGGTCACCCCTCCACTTT; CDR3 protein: CASSKTGRGSPLHF
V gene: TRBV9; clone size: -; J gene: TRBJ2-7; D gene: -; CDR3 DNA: TGTGCCAGCAGCGCGAACATAGTTGGGCAGGGCAATTCCTACGAGCAGTACTTC; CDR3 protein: CASSANIVGQGNSYEQYF
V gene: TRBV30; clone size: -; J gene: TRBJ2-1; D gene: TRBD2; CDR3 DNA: TGTGCCTGCCGACTTGGCGGGGGGACTTACAATGAGCAGTTCTTC; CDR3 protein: CACRLGGGTYNEQFF
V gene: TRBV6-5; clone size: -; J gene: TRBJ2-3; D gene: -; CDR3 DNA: TGTGCCATCGGAAGGAGTGGCCCAGATACGCAGTATTTT; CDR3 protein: CAIGRSGPDTQYF
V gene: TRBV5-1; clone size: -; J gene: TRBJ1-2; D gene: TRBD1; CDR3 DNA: TGCGCCAGCAGCTCCGGACAGGGGGTCTATGGCTACACCTTC; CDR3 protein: CASSSGQGVYGYTF
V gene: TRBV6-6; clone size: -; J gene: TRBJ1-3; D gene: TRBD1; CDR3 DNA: TGTGCCAGCAGTTACTCTTGGGACAGCTCTGGAAACACCATATATTTT; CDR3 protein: CASSYSWDSSGNTIYF
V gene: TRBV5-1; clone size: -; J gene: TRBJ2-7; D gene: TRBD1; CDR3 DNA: TGCGCCAGCAGCTTGGTGCAGGGGGCTGGGGAGCAGTACTTC; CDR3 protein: CASSLVQGAGEQYF
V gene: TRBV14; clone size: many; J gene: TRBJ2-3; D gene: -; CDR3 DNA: TGTGCCAGCAGCCAGATTTGGACAGCGTTATCAGATACGCAGTATTTT; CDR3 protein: CASSQIWTALSDTQYF
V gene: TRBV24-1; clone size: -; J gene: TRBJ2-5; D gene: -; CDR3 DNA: TGTGCCACCAGTGAGGACTACGGGATGATGACCCAGTACTTC; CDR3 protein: CATSEDYGMMTQYF
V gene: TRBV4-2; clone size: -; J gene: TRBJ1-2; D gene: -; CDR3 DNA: TGTGCCAGCAGCCAAGATCTTAACTATGGCTACACCTTC; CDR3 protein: CASSQDLNYGYTF
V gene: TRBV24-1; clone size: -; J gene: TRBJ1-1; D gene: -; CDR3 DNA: TGTGCCACCAGTGCAGGAATGAACACTGAAGCTTTCTTT; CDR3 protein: CATSAGMNTEAFF
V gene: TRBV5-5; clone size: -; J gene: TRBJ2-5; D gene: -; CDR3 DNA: TGTGCCAGCAGCCTTCGACAGGAAAATCAAGAGACCCAGTACTTC; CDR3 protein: CASSLRQENQETQYF
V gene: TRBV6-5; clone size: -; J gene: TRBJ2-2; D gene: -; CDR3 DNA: TGTGCCAGCGCCCTGGTCAGAAACACCGGGGAGCTGTTTTTT; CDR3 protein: CASALVRNTGELFF
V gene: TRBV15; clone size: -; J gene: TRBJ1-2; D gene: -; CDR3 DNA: TGTGCCACCAGCAGAGATTTTGGACTAGACAGGTCGGAAGATGGCTACACCTTC; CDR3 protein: CATSRDFGLDRSEDGYTF
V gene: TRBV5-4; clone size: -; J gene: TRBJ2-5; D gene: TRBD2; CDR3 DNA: TGTGCCAGCAGCGACGGGACTAGCGGGTTCCAAGAGACCCAGTACTTC; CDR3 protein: CASSDGTSGFQETQYF
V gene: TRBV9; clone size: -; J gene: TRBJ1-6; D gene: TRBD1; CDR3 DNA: TGTGCCAGCAATCAGGGGGGCTATAATTCACCCCTCCACTTT; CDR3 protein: CASNQGGYNSPLHF
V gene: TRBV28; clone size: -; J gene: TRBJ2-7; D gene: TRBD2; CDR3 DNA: TGTGCCAGCAGTTTCCCCCGGGACTACTTATCCTACGAGCAGTACTTC; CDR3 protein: CASSFPRDYLSYEQYF
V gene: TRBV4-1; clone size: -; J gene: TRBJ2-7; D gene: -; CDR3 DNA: TGCGCCAGCAGTCGAACAGGTTCCTACGAGCAGTACTTC; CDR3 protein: CASSRTGSYEQYF
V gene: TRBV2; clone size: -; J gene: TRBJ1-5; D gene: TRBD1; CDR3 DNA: TGTGCCAGCCACCGGGACAGGGGAAATCAGCCCCAGCATTTT; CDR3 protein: CASHRDRGNQPQHF
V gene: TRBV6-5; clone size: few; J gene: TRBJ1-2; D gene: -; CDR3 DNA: TGTGCCAGCAGGGACAGCATCTATGGCTACACCTTC; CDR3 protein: CASRDSIYGYTF
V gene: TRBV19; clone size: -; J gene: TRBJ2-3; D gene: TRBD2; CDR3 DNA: TGTGCCAGTAGTATCCCCGAAAGGGCTAGCGGGGGGGCAGATACGCAGTATTTT; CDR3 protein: CASSIPERASGGADTQYF
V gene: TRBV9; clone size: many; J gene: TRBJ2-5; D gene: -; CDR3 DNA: TGTGCCAGCAGCGTTGAGGAGGCGGAGACCCAGTACTTC; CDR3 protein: CASSVEEAETQYF
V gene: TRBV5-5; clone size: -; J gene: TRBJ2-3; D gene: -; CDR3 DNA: TGTGCCAGCAGCTTGTTCCCCGGTGGGCAGCTAACAGATACGCAGTATTTT; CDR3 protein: CASSLFPGGQLTDTQYF
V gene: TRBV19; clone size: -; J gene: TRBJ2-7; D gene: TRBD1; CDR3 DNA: TGTGCCAGTAGTATAGAGGGGACAGCCGGTTCCTACGAGCAGTACTTC; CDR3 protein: CASSIEGTAGSYEQYF
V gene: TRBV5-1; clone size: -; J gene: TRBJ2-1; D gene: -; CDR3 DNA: TGCGCCAGCAGGCTTAGCTCCTACAATGAGCAGTTCTTC; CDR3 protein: CASRLSSYNEQFF
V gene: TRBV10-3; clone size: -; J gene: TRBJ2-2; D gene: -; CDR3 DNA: TGTGCCATCAGAGCTTTTAACACCGGGGAGCTGTTTTTT; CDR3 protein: CAIRAFNTGELFF
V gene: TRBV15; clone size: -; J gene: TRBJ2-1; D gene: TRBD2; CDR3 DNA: TGTGCCACCAGCAGAGCCTCTACTAGCGGGGACTTCTCCTACAATGAGCAGTTCTTC; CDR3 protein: CATSRASTSGDFSYNEQFF
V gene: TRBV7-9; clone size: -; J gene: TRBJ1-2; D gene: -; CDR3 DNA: TGTGCCAGCACATCCCATAACTATGGCTACACCTTC; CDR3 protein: CASTSHNYGYTF
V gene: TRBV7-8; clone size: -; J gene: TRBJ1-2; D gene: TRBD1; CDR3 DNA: TGTGCCAGCAGCTTAGTGGACGGGACAGGGGTCAAGGGCTACACCTTC; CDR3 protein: CASSLVDGTGVKGYTF
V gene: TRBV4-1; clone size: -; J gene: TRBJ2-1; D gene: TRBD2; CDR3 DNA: TGCGCCAGCAGCCAAGTTAGGGGACTAGCGGGAGAAAACTACAATGAGCAGTTCTTC; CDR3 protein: CASSQVRGLAGENYNEQFF
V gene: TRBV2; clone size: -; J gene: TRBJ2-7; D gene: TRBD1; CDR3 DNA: TGTGCCAGCAGTGAAATCTTAGGGACAGGGTCCTACGAGCAGTACTTC; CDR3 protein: CASSEILGTGSYEQYF
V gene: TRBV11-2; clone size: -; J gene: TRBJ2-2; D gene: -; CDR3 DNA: TGTGCCAGCAGCTTCGAGCGGAGGGGAAGCGGGGAGCTGTTTTTT; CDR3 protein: CASSFERRGSGELFF
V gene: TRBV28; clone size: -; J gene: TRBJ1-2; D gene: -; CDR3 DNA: TGTGCCAGCAGTCTCGGCCAGGGCGATGGCTACACCTTC; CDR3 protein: CASSLGQGDGYTF